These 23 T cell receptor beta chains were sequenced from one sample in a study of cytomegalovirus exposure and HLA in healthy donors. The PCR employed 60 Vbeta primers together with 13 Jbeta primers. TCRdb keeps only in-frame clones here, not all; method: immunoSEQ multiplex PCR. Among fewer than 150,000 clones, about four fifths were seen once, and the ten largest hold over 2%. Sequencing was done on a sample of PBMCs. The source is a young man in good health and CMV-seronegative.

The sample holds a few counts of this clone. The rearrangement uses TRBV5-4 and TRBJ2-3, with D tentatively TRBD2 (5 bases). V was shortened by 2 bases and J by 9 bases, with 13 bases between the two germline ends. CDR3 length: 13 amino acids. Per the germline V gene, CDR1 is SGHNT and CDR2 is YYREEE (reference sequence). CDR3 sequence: CASSFLNGGTQYF. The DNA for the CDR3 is TGTGCCAGCAGCTTCCTAAACGGCGGGACGCAGTATTTT. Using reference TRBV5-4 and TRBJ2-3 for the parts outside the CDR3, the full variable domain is ETGVTQSPTHLIKTRGQQVTLRCSSQSGHNTVSWYQQALGQGPQFIFQYYREEENGRGNFPPRFSGLQFPNYSSELNVNALELDDSALYLCASSFLNGGTQYFGPGTRLTVL.

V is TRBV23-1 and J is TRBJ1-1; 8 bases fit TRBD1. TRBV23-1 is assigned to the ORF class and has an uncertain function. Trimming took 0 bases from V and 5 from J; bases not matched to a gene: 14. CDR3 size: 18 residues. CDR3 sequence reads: CASSQSRVRGPRGTEAFF. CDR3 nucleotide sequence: TGCGCCAGCAGTCAATCCCGCGTCAGGGGGCCCCGTGGGACTGAAGCTTTCTTT.

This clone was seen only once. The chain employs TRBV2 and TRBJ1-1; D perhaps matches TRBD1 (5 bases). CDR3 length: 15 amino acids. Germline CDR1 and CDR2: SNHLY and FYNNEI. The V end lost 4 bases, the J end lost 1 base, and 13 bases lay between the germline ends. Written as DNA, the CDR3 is TGTGCCAGCAGTGGTCGGGGGATCGGGAACACTGAAGCTTTCTTT. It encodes CASSGRGIGNTEAFF.

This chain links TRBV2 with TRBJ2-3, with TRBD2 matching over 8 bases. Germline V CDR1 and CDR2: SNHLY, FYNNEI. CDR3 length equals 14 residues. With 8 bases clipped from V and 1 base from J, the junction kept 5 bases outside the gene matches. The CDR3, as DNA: TGTGCCAGCCAGCGGGAGATTGGCACAGATACGCAGTATTTT. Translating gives CASQREIGTDTQYF.

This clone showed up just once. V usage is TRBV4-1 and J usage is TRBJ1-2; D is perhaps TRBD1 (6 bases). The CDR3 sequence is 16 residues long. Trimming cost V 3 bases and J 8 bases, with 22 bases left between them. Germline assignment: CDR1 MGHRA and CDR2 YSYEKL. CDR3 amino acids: CASSHAWAQGWKGYTF. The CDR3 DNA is TGCGCCAGCAGCCACGCTTGGGCACAGGGTTGGAAAGGCTACACCTTC.

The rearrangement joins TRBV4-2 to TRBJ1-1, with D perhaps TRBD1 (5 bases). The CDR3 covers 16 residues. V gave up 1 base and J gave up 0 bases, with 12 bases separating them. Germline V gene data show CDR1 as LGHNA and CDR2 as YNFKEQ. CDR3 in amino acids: CASSQGDRGMNTEAFF. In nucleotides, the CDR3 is TGTGCCAGCAGCCAAGGCGACAGAGGCATGAACACTGAAGCTTTCTTT.

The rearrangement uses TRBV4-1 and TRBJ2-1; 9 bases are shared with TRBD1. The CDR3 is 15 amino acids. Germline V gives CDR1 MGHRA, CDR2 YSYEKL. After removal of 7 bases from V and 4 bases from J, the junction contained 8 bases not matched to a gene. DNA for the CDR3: TGCGCCAGCACCTTGACAGGGGGGTCATACAATGAGCAGTTCTTC. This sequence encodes CASTLTGGSYNEQFF.

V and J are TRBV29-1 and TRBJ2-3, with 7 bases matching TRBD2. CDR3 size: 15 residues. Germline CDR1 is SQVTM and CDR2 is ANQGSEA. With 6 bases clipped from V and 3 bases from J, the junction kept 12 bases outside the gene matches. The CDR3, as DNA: TGCAGCGTGGCCCTAATGGCGGGAGCTACAGATACGCAGTATTTT. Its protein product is CSVALMAGATDTQYF.

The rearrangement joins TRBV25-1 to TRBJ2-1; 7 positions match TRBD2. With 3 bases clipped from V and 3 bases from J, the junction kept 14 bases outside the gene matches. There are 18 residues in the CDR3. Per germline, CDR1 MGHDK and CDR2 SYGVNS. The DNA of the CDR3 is TGTGCCAGCAGTGATGGGTTTGGGACTACTCGCTACTACAATGAGCAGTTCTTC. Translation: CASSDGFGTTRYYNEQFF. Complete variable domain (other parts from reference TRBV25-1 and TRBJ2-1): EADIYQTPRYLVIGTGKKITLECSQTMGHDKMYWYQQDPGMELHLIHYSYGVNSTEKGDLSSESTVSRIRTEHFPLTLESARPSHTSQYLCASSDGFGTTRYYNEQFFGPGTRLTVL.

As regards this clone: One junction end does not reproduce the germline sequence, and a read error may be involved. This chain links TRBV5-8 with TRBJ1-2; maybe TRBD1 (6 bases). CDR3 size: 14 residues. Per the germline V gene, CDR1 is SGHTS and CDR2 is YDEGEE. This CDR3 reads CASSLQGAIYGYPF. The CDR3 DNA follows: TGTGCCAGCAGCTTACAGGGTGCGATCTATGGCTACCCCTTC.

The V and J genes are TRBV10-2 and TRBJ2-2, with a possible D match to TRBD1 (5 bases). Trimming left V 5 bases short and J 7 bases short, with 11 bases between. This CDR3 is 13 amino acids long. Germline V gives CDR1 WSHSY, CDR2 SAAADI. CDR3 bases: TGCGCCAGCAGTACTCAGGGTGTCGGGGAGCTGTTTTTT. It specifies CASSTQGVGELFF.

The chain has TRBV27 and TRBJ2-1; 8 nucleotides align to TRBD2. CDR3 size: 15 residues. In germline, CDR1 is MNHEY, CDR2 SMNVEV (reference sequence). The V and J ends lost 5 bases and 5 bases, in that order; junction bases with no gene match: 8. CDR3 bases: TGTGCCAGCAGTGGTCTAGCGGGTAACAACAATGAGCAGTTCTTC. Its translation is CASSGLAGNNNEQFF.

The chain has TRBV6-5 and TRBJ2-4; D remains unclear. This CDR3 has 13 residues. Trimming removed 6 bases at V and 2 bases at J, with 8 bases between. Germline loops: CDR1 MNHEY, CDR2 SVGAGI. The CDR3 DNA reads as TGTGCCAGCAGCCCACTTACCAAAAACATTCAGTACTTC. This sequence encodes CASSPLTKNIQYF.

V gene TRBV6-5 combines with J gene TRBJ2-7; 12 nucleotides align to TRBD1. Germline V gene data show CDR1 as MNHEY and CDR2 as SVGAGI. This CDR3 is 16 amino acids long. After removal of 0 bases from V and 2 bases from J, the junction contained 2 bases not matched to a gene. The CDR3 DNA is TGTGCCAGCAGTTACTCCCGGGACAGGGGGCCCTACGAGCAGTACTTC. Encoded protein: CASSYSRDRGPYEQYF.

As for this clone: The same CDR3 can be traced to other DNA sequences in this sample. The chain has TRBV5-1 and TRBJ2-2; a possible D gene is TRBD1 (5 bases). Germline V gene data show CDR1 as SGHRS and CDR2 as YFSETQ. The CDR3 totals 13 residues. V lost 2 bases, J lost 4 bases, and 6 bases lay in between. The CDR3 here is CASSFQGTGELFF. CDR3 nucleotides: TGCGCCAGCAGCTTTCAGGGCACCGGGGAGCTGTTTTTT.

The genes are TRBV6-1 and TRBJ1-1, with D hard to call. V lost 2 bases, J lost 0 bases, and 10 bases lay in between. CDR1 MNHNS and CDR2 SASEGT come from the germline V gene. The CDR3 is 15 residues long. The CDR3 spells CASSELAGMNTEAFF. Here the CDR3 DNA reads TGTGCCAGCAGTGAACTTGCGGGTATGAACACTGAAGCTTTCTTT.

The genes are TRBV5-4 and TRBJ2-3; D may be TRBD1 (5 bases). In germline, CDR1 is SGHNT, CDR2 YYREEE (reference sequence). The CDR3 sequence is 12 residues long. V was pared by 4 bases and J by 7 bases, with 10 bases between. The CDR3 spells CASSRDSNTQYF. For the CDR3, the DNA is TGTGCCAGCAGCCGTGACAGTAATACGCAGTATTTT.

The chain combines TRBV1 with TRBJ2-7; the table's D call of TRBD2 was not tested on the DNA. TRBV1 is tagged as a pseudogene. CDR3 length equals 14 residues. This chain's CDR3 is CTSSQTSDAYEQYF. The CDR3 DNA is TGCACCAGCAGCCAGACTAGCGATGCCTACGAGCAGTACTTC.

The CDR3 loop reads CASSLLGPDEQFF. In nucleotides, the CDR3 is TGCGCCAGCAGCTTACTAGGGCCAGACGAGCAGTTCTTC. The V call is TRBV5-1, the J call TRBJ2-1; possible D gene TRBD2, 5 bases. CDR1 and CDR2 from the germline V gene are SGHRS and YFSETQ. V was clipped by 2 bases and J by 10 bases, with 13 bases between them. The CDR3 length is 13 residues.

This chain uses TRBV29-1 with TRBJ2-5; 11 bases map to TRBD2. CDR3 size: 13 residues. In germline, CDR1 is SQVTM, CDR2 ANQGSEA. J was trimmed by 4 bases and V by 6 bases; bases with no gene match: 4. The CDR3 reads CSVGGLAGETQYF. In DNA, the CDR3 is TGCAGCGTGGGCGGACTAGCGGGAGAGACCCAGTACTTC. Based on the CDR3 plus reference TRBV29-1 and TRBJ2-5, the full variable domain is SAVISQKPSRDICQRGTSLTIQCQVDSQVTMMFWYRQQPGQSLTLIATANQGSEATYESGFVIDKFPISRPNLTFSTLTVSNMSPEDSSIYLCSVGGLAGETQYFGPGTRLLVL.

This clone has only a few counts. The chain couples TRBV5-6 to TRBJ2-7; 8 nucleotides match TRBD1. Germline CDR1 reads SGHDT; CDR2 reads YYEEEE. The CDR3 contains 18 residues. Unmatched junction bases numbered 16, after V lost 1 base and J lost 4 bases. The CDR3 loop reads CASSLKGQGAFRLYEQYF. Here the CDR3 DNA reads TGTGCCAGCAGCTTGAAAGGGCAGGGGGCTTTCAGGCTGTACGAGCAGTACTTC.

For the CDR3, the DNA is TGTGCCAGCAGTGAAGGACTAGCGGGACAATACGAGCAGTACTTC. Residues: CASSEGLAGQYEQYF. V is TRBV2 and J is TRBJ2-7; 11 positions agree with TRBD2. The V gene's germline CDR1 is SNHLY and CDR2 FYNNEI. The CDR3 has 15 amino acids. V shed 1 base and J 4 bases; nucleotides not matched to a gene: 3. The full variable domain, its missing parts supplied by reference TRBV2 and TRBJ2-7, is EPEVTQTPSHQVTQMGQEVILRCVPISNHLYFYWYRQILGQKVEFLVSFYNNEISEKSEIFDDQFSVERPDGSNFTLKIRSTKLEDSAMYFCASSEGLAGQYEQYFGPGTRLTVT.

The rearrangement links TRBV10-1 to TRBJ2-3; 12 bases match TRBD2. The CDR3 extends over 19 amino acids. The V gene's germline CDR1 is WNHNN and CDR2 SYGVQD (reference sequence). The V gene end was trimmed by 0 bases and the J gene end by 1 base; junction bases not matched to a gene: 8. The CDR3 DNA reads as TGCGCCAGCAGTGAGTCTGGTCTAGCGGGGGGGCCCCGCACAGATACGCAGTATTTT. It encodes CASSESGLAGGPRTDTQYF.